The 19 T cell receptor beta chains below all came from one sample that was sequenced in a study of control samples from healthy donors and cancer patients. Clones were sequenced by immunoSEQ multiplex PCR, and TCRdb holds only the in-frame ones, with some missing. The sample lists 100,000 to 150,000 clones; about 90% were seen once. Sequencing was performed on blood. The receptors stem from a man younger than 35 in good health.

This chain joins TRBV19 and TRBJ2-1; unclear D gene. V lost 7 bases and J lost 4, with 14 bases in between. Looked up from germline, CDR1 is LNHDA and CDR2 is SQIVND (reference sequence). The CDR3 consists of 14 residues. In nucleotides, the CDR3 is TGTGCCAGTAAACAGCAACCCACGTACAATGAGCAGTTCTTC. Amino acid sequence: CASKQQPTYNEQFF.

This sequence joins TRBV27 and TRBJ1-1, with unresolved D. Germline values: CDR1 MNHEY, CDR2 SMNVEV (reference sequence). With 7 bases removed from V and 4 bases from J, the gap between germline ends came to 7 bases. This CDR3 is built from 11 residues. The CDR3 spells CASKVGTEAFF. CDR3 in DNA: TGTGCCAGCAAGGTGGGCACTGAAGCTTTCTTT.

The chain joins TRBV18 to TRBJ2-7, with D hard to call. Trimming cost V 0 bases and J 7 bases, with 10 bases left between them. Per germline, CDR1 KGHSH and CDR2 LQKENI. This CDR3 comprises 13 residues. The CDR3 protein is CASSPPGPREQYF. CDR3 nucleotide sequence: TGTGCCAGCTCACCACCAGGCCCCCGAGAGCAGTACTTC.

The rearrangement uses TRBV6-2 or TRBV6-3 and TRBJ2-3, with D possibly TRBD2 on 7 matching bases. The CDR3 sequence is 16 residues long. Trimming left V 5 bases short and J 6 bases short, with 21 bases between. The germline V gene has CDR1 MNHEY and CDR2 SVGEGT. The CDR3 DNA follows: TGTGCCAGCAGTGGGGGGGCTTTCAGGGCAGCCGATACGCAGTATTTT. Its protein is CASSGGAFRAADTQYF.

The gene calls are TRBV6-5 and TRBJ2-7; the match to TRBD1 covers 12 bases. CDR3 length: 15 amino acids. The V and J ends lost 6 bases and 5 bases, in that order; junction bases with no gene match: 8. In germline, CDR1 is MNHEY, CDR2 SVGAGI. This CDR3 is CASSHAGQGADEQYF. The CDR3 DNA is TGTGCCAGCAGCCACGCGGGACAGGGGGCCGACGAGCAGTACTTC.

The chain employs TRBV5-6 and TRBJ1-4, with TRBD1 identical over 8 bases. Trimming at V came to 0 bases and at J to 8 bases, leaving 9 bases not matched to a gene. The CDR3 runs 16 residues. The germline V gene encodes CDR1 SGHDT and CDR2 YYEEEE. CDR3: CASSLAGTGLSEKLFF. In nucleotides, the CDR3 is TGTGCCAGCAGCTTGGCGGGGACAGGACTTTCCGAAAAACTGTTTTTT.

The V call is TRBV7-2, the J call TRBJ2-1, with D hard to call. The V end lost 5 bases, the J end lost 4 bases, and 9 bases lay between the germline ends. The CDR3 runs to 13 residues. The germline V gene has CDR1 SGHTA and CDR2 FQGNSA. This CDR3 is CASSPDGYNEQFF. DNA of the CDR3: TGTGCCAGCAGCCCGGACGGGTACAATGAGCAGTTCTTC.

The chain links TRBV30 to TRBJ2-7; 8 nucleotides match TRBD1. The CDR3 is 16 amino acids. Germline V gene sequence: CDR1 GTSNPN, CDR2 SVGIG (reference sequence). The V segment lost 0 bases and the J segment 2 bases; nucleotides outside the gene matches: 9. The CDR3 spells CAWSVTSGQGPYEQYF. The CDR3 bases are TGTGCCTGGAGTGTTACGTCCGGACAGGGCCCCTACGAGCAGTACTTC. Using reference TRBV30 and TRBJ2-7 for the parts outside the CDR3, the full variable domain is SQTIHQWPATLVQPVGSPLSLECTVEGTSNPNLYWYRQAAGRGLQLLFYSVGIGQISSEVPQNLSASRPQDRQFILSSKKLLLSDSGFYLCAWSVTSGQGPYEQYFGPGTRLTVT.

The chain links TRBV25-1 to TRBJ2-7; D gene unclear. The germline gives CDR1 MGHDK, CDR2 SYGVNS. V lost 6 bases, J lost 3 bases, and 6 bases lay in between. CDR3 size: 11 residues. The CDR3 loop is CASSPGYEQYF. The CDR3 region has the DNA TGTGCCAGCAGCCCCGGCTACGAGCAGTACTTC.

DNA for the CDR3: TGTGCCAGCTCACCAGGTCAGGGGTTAAGCACTGAAGCTTTCTTT. Its translation is CASSPGQGLSTEAFF. The rearrangement links TRBV18 to TRBJ1-1; D may be TRBD1 (6 bases). This CDR3 is built from 15 residues. Trimming removed 2 bases at V and 4 bases at J, with 14 bases between. Germline V gene sequence: CDR1 KGHSH, CDR2 LQKENI.

The chain uses TRBV5-1 and TRBJ1-1, with D unclear. V was clipped by 2 bases and J by 6 bases, with 14 bases between them. Germline V gene sequence: CDR1 SGHRS, CDR2 YFSETQ. CDR3 size: 14 residues. The CDR3 DNA reads TGCGCCAGCAGCTTAGGCGAAGTCGAGGCTGAAGCTTTCTTT. Encoded protein: CASSLGEVEAEAFF. Full variable domain (missing parts from reference TRBV5-1 and TRBJ1-1): KAGVTQTPRYLIKTRGQQVTLSCSPISGHRSVSWYQQTPGQGLQFLFEYFSETQRNKGNFPGRFSGRQFSNSRSEMNVSTLELGDSALYLCASSLGEVEAEAFFGQGTRLTVV.

CDR3 sequence reads: CASSIVGEGTGKLFF. CDR3 nucleotide sequence: TGTGCCAGTAGTATAGTTGGCGAAGGGACGGGAAAACTGTTTTTT. The chain combines TRBV19 with TRBJ1-4; tentatively, D is TRBD1 (5 bases). V gave up 1 base and J gave up 10 bases, with 16 bases separating them. The CDR3 is made up of 15 amino acids. Germline CDR1 reads LNHDA; CDR2 reads SQIVND (reference sequence).

The chain carries TRBV14 and TRBJ2-3; TRBD1 matches at 8 bases. CDR1 SGHDN and CDR2 FVKESK come from the germline V gene. There are 16 residues in the CDR3. Trimming at V came to 1 base and at J to 1 base, leaving 4 bases not matched to a gene. This CDR3 is CASSQGTGWGTDTQYF. The CDR3 DNA sequence: TGTGCCAGCAGCCAAGGGACAGGGTGGGGCACAGATACGCAGTATTTT.

The chain has TRBV19 and TRBJ1-4; 7 bases are shared with TRBD1. Germline V gene data show CDR1 as LNHDA and CDR2 as SQIVND (reference sequence). Trimming removed 7 bases from V and 4 bases from J; junction bases left unmatched: 12. The CDR3 totals 16 residues. The CDR3 is CASTRDRTGGNEKLFF. The CDR3 region has the DNA TGTGCCAGTACCCGTGATCGGACAGGCGGTAATGAAAAACTGTTTTTT.

The chain recombines TRBV9 with TRBJ2-5; D possibly matches TRBD1 or TRBD2 (5 bases each). The CDR3 consists of 16 residues. The germline gives CDR1 SGDLS, CDR2 YYNGEE. V was pared by 0 bases and J by 5 bases, with 17 bases between. CDR3 sequence: CASSVGGMDSLETQYF. CDR3 bases: TGTGCCAGCAGCGTAGGGGGGATGGACTCCCTGGAGACCCAGTACTTC.

J is TRBJ1-1 and V is TRBV19; D is unclear. The CDR3 loop spans 14 amino acids. The V end lost 4 bases, the J end lost 0 bases, and 9 bases lay between the germline ends. Looked up from germline, CDR1 is LNHDA and CDR2 is SQIVND (reference sequence). Here the CDR3 reads CASSTTVMNTEAFF. The DNA for the CDR3 is TGTGCCAGTAGTACTACAGTCATGAACACTGAAGCTTTCTTT.

This sequence joins TRBV7-2 and TRBJ1-1; 11 nucleotides agree with TRBD1. CDR3 length equals 15 residues. CDR1 is SGHTA and CDR2 is FQGNSA in the germline V gene. With V trimmed by 6 bases and J by 4 bases, 7 bases remained unmatched. CDR3 residues: CASRFTGTGGTEAFF. For the CDR3, the DNA is TGTGCCAGCAGATTCACCGGGACAGGGGGCACTGAAGCTTTCTTT. Drawing the rest from reference TRBV7-2 and TRBJ1-1, the complete variable domain is GAGVSQSPSNKVTEKGKDVELRCDPISGHTALYWYRQSLGQGLEFLIYFQGNSAPDKSGLPSDRFSAERTGGSVSTLTIQRTQQEDSAVYLCASRFTGTGGTEAFFGQGTRLTVV.

The rearrangement links TRBV3-1 (or the pseudogene TRBV3-2) to TRBJ2-2, with D possibly matching TRBD2 (5 bases). Germline V gene data show CDR1 as LGHDT and CDR2 as YNNKEL (reference sequence). With 2 bases removed from V and 5 bases from J, the gap between germline ends came to 15 bases. The CDR3 is made up of 16 amino acids. CDR3 bases: TGTGCCAGCAGCCAATTTGGGAGCGGACCTACCGGGGAGCTGTTTTTT. Translating gives CASSQFGSGPTGELFF.

The V gene is TRBV7-2, the J gene TRBJ1-3; D possibly corresponds to TRBD1 (5 bases). Trimming left V 3 bases short and J 4 bases short, with 10 bases between. This CDR3 region has 14 residues. Per germline, CDR1 SGHTA and CDR2 FQGNSA. The CDR3 sequence is CASSFREGGNTIYF. Here the CDR3 DNA reads TGTGCCAGCAGCTTCAGGGAGGGCGGAAACACCATATATTTT. The complete variable domain, with remaining parts taken from reference TRBV7-2 and TRBJ1-3, reads GAGVSQSPSNKVTEKGKDVELRCDPISGHTALYWYRQSLGQGLEFLIYFQGNSAPDKSGLPSDRFSAERTGGSVSTLTIQRTQQEDSAVYLCASSFREGGNTIYFGEGSWLTVV.